This T cell receptor (beta chain) came from a study of Graves' ophthalmopathy and Graves' hyperthyroidism. Researchers took RNA transcripts and amplified TCR beta CDR3 regions from them. HTBI primers served in a first-round RT-PCR, which a second-round multiplex PCR followed. TCRdb called the multiplex PCR reads again in MiXCR, with one record for every CDR3 protein. This table holds about 220,000 distinct CDR3 sequences, around a fifth found once. This clonotype was counted ten times or more. Trimming removed 6 bases at V and 1 base at J, with 10 bases between. Germline values: CDR1 DFQATT, CDR2 SNEGSKA (reference sequence). CDR3 length: 13 residues.

What was sequenced was peripheral blood. This TCR was recovered from a woman aged 45-60 years with Graves' ophthalmopathy. V and J are TRBV20-1 and TRBJ1-3; D gene uncertain. CDR3 in DNA: TGCAGTGCGAGTGTGGGTTCTGGAAACACCATATATTTT. It specifies CSASVGSGNTIYF.